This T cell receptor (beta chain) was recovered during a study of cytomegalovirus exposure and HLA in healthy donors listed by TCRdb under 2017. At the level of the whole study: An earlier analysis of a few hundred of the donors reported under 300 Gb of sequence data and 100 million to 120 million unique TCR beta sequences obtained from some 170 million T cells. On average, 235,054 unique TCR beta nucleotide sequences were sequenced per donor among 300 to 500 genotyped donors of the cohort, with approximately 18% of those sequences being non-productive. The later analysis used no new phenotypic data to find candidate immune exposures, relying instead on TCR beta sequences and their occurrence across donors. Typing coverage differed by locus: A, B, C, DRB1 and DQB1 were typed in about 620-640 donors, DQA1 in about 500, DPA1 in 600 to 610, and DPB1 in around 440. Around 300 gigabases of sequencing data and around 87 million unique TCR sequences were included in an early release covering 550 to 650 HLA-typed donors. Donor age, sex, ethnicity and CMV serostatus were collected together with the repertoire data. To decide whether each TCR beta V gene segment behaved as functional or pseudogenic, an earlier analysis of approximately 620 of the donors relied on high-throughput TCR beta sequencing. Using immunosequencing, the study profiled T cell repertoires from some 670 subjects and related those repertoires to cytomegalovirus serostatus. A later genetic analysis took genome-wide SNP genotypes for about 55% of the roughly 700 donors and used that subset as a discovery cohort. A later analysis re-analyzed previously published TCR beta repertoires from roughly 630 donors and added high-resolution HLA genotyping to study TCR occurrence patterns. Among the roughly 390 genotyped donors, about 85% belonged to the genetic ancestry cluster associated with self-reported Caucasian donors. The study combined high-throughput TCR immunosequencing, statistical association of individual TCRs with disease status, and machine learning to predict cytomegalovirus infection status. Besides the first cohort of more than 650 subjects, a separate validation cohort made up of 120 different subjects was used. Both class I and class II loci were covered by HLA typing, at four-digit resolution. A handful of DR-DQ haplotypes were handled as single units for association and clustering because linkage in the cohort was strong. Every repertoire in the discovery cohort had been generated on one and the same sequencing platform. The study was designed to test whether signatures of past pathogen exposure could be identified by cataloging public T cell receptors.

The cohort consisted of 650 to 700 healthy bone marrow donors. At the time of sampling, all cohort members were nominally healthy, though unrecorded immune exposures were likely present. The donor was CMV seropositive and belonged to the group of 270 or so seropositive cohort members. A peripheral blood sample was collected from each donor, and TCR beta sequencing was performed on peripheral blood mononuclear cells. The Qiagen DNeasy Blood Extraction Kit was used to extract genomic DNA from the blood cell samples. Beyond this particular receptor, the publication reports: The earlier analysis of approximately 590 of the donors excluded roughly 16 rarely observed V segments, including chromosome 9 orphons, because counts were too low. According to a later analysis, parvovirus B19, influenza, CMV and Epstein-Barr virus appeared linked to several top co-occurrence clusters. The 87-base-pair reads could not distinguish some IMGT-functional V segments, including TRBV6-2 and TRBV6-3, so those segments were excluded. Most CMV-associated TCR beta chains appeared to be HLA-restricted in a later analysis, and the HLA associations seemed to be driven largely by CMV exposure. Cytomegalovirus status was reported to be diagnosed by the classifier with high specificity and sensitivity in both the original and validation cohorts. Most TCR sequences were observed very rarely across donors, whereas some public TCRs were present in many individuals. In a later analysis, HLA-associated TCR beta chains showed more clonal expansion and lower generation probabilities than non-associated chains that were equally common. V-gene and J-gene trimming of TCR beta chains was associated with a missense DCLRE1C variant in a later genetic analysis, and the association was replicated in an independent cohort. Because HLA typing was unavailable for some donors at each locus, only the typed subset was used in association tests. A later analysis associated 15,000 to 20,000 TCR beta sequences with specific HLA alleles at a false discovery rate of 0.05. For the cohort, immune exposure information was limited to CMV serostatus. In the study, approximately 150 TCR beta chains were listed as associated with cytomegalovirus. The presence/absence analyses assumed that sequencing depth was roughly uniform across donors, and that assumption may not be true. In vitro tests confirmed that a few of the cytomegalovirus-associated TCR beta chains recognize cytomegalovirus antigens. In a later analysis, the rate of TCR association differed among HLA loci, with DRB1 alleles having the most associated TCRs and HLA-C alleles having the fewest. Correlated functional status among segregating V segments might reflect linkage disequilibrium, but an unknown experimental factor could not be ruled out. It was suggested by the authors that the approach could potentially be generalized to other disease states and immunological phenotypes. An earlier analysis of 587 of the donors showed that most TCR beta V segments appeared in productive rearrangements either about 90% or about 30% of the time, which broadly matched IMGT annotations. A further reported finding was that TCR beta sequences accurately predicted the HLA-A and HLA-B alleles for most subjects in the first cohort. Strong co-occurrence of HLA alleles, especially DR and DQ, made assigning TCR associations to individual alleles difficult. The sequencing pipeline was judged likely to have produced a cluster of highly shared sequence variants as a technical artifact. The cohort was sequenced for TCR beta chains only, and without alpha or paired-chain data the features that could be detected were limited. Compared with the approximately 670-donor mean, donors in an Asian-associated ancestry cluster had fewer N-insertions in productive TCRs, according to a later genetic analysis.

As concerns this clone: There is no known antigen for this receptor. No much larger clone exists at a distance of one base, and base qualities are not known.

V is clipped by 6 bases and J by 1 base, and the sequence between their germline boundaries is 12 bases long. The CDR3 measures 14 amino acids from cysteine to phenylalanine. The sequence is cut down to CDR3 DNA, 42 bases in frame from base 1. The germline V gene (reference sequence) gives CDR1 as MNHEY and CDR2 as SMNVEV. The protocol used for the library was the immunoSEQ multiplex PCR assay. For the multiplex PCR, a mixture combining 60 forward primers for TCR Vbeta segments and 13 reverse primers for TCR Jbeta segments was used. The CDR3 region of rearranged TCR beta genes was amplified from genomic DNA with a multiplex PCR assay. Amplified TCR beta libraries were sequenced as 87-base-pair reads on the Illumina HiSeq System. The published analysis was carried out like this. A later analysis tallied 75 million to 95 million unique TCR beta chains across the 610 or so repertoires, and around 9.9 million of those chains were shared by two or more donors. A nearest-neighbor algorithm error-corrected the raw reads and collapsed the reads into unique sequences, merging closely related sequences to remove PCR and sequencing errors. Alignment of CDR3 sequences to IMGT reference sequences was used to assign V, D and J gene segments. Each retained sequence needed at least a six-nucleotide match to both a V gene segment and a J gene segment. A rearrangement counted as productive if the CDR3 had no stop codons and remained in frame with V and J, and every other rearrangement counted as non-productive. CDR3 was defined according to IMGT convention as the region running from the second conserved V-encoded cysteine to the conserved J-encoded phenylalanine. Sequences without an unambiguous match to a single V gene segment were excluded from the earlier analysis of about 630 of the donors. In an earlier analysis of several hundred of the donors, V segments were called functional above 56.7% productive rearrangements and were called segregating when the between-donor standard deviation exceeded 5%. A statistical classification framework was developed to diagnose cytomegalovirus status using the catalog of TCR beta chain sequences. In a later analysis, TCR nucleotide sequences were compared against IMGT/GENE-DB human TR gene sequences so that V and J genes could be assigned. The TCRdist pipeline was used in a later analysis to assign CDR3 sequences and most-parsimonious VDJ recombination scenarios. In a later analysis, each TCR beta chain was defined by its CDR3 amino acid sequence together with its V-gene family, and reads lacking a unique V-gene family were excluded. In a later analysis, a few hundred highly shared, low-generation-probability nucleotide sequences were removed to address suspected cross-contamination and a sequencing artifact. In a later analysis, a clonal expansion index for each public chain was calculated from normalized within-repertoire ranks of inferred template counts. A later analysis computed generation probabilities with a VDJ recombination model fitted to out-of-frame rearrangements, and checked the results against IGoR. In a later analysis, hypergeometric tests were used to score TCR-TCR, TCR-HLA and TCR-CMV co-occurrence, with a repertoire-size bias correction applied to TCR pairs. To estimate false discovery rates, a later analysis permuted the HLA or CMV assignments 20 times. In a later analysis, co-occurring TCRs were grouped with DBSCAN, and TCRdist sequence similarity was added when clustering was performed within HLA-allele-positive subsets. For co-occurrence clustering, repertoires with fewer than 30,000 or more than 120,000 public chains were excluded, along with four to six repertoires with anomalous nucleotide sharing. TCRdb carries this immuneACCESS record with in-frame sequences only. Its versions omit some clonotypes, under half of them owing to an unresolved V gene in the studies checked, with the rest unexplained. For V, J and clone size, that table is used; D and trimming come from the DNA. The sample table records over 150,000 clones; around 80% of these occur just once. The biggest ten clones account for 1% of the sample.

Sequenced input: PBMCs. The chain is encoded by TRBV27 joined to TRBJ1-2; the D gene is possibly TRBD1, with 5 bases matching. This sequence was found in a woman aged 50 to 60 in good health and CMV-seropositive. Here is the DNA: TGTGCCAGCAGGCCTCGACAGCTTAACTATGGCTACACCTTC. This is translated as CASRPRQLNYGYTF.